This T cell receptor beta chain was recovered during a study of T cell responses to AZD1222 COVID-19 vaccine. Across the study: Pooling covered second doses at about 4 or about 12 weeks. General study points: Unmutated variant regions are reportedly the target of nearly half of TCRs that are spike-specific. The donors showed a predominance of white British ancestry and of females, with possible underestimation of clonal diversity. Along spike, vaccine-associated CD4 TCRs were found throughout, with dominance at 160-218 and 743-854.

Note on this clone: The antigen remains unidentified.

Generated by immunoSEQ multiplex PCR, the TCRdb table keeps only in-frame clones and is missing some. In the table there are more than 90,000 clones, approximately 83% of which are singletons. The CDR3 sequence is 15 residues long. V dropped 3 bases and J dropped 0 bases, with 11 bases sitting between them. Germline values: CDR1 SGHTA, CDR2 FQGNSA. The chain has TRBV7-2 and TRBJ1-1; D call uncertain. The clonotype was recovered from an adult in good health. Sample: peripheral blood, taken on day 0 of AZD1222 vaccination. DNA for the CDR3: TGTGCCAGCAGCTTGAATTCGGCAGTGAACACTGAAGCTTTCTTT. Its translation is CASSLNSAVNTEAFF.